The 21 T cell receptor beta chains below were found in one sample sequenced in a study of regulatory T cells in long-lasting Graves disease. Arm-PCR of CDR3 regions and iRepertoire HTBI primers were the basis on which TCR beta libraries were built. TCRdb called the multiplex PCR reads again in MiXCR, with one record for every CDR3 protein. The sample includes about 400,000 distinct CDR3 sequences, about 15% of them seen just once. This sample's time point: newly diagnosed GD, antithyroid drugs for less than 3 months. Making the TCR library involved RNA that had been extracted from PBMCs. These records were also assigned to another study, of T cells in Graves' hyperthyroidism and ophthalmopathy.

Sequenced here: peripheral blood mononuclear cells (PBMCs), sampled at new diagnosis, from a patient treated with antithyroid drugs. These receptors were obtained from a woman between 40 and 55 years old with Graves disease.

CDR3 nucleotide sequence: TGTGCCTGGAGTCGCTACCAAGAGACCCAGTACTTC. This encodes CAWSRYQETQYF. This rearrangement joins TRBV30 to TRBJ2-5; D is ambiguous. The germline V and J ends were trimmed by 2 bases and 0 bases, with 4 bases remaining between them. Germline V gives CDR1 GTSNPN, CDR2 SVGIG (reference sequence). The CDR3 length is 12 residues.

This clonotype was seen repeatedly, ten times or more. The DNA for the CDR3 is TGTGCAGACCGACAGGAGAGGAGCAATCAGCCCCAGCATTTT. Encoded protein: CADRQERSNQPQHF. The chain uses TRBV6-1 and TRBJ1-5; D is possibly TRBD1 (6 bases). Germline V gives CDR1 MNHNS, CDR2 SASEGT. The CDR3 contains 14 residues.

The sample holds a few counts of this clonotype. This rearrangement joins TRBV20-1 to TRBJ1-2; 8 bases match TRBD1. Germline CDR1 is DFQATT and CDR2 is SNEGSKA (reference sequence). The junction had 13 bases not matched to a gene; V was cut back by 6 bases and J by 4 bases. The CDR3 has 15 amino acids. CDR3 DNA: TGCAGTGCGACAGGGGTCGACAGGGGCGTCTATGGCTACACCTTC. Translated: CSATGVDRGVYGYTF.

The V gene is TRBV5-4, the J gene TRBJ2-7; D not resolved. Trimming took 0 bases from V and 3 from J, leaving 7 bases between them. Germline-derived CDR1 and CDR2 are SGHNT and YYREEE (reference sequence). The CDR3 is made up of 13 amino acids. The DNA for the CDR3 is TGTGCCAGCAGCTTGGGTGAGTTCTACGAGCAGTACTTC. It translates to CASSLGEFYEQYF.

The table lists this clonotype with many counts. J is TRBJ2-1 and V is TRBV11-2; D is ambiguous. Germline CDR1 reads SGHAT; CDR2 reads FQNNGV. This CDR3 is built from 16 residues. V lost 5 bases, J lost 7 bases, and 21 bases lay in between. CDR3 loop: CASSPPRLGRSNEQFF. The CDR3 DNA follows: TGTGCCAGCAGCCCCCCCCGTTTAGGCAGGAGTAATGAGCAGTTCTTC.

This clonotype was counted ten times or more. The V call is TRBV7-2, the J call TRBJ2-1, with 9 bases that match TRBD2. Germline CDR1 is SGHTA and CDR2 is FQGNSA. V was pared by 5 bases and J by 11 bases, with 4 bases of the junction left unmatched. The CDR3 spans 12 residues. DNA for the CDR3: TGTGCCAGCAGCCCGGGACTAGCCAAGCAGTTCTTC. Translating gives CASSPGLAKQFF.

Comments on this clonotype: A much larger clone lies a single base off, so this may be a read error. This rearrangement joins TRBV28 to TRBJ1-1; TRBD1 aligns across 8 bases. There are 15 residues in the CDR3. Trimming removed 5 bases from V and 6 bases from J; junction bases left unmatched: 11. CDR1 is MDHEN and CDR2 is SYDVKM in the germline V gene. The DNA of the CDR3 is TGTGCCAGCAGTCCATTGACAGGGGCAAACTCTGAAGCTTTCTTT. Translated, it gives CASSPLTGANSEAFF.

This clonotype was observed at least ten times. V and J are TRBV7-9 and TRBJ2-5; 10 positions agree with TRBD2. Germline CDR1 is SEHNR and CDR2 is FQNEAQ (reference sequence). J lost 1 base, V lost 1 base, and 3 bases had no gene match. This CDR3 comprises 16 residues. This chain's CDR3 is CASSLGSGRSQETQYF. CDR3 bases: TGTGCCAGCAGCTTAGGTAGCGGGAGGTCCCAAGAGACCCAGTACTTC.

This clonotype was counted ten times or more. The chain carries TRBV2 and TRBJ2-1, with TRBD1 identical over 10 bases. Germline CDR1 and CDR2: SNHLY and FYNNEI. The CDR3 runs to 15 residues. The V and J ends lost 4 bases and 7 bases, in that order; junction bases with no gene match: 7. CDR3 bases: TGTGCCAGCAGTGGACAGGGGGCATCCTCGAATGAGCAGTTCTTC. This encodes CASSGQGASSNEQFF.

This clonotype turned up a few times. The rearrangement joins TRBV13 to TRBJ2-1, with 9 nucleotides matching TRBD2. Per germline, CDR1 PRHDT and CDR2 FYEKMQ (reference sequence). The V segment lost 4 bases and the J segment 8 bases; nucleotides outside the gene matches: 12. The CDR3 is 16 amino acids. The CDR3 loop reads CASSSDFSGRGYEQFF. The CDR3 bases are TGTGCCAGCAGCTCAGACTTTAGCGGGAGAGGCTATGAGCAGTTCTTC.

V usage is TRBV10-1 and J usage is TRBJ2-2, with TRBD2 matching over 13 bases. In germline, CDR1 is WNHNN, CDR2 SYGVQD (reference sequence). The junction had 7 bases not matched to a gene; V was cut back by 5 bases and J by 1 base. The CDR3 sequence is 18 residues long. CDR3 in amino acids: CASSPGWTSGRNTGELFF. CDR3 bases: TGCGCCAGCAGTCCAGGCTGGACTAGCGGGAGGAACACCGGGGAGCTGTTTTTT.

V is TRBV11-2 and J is TRBJ2-7, with TRBD2 matching 7 bases. Germline CDR1 is SGHAT and CDR2 is FQNNGV. Trimming removed 5 bases from V and 3 bases from J; junction bases left unmatched: 7. This CDR3 comprises 14 residues. CDR3 bases: TGTGCCAGCAGCGCTCTACTAGCGAGCTACGAGCAGTACTTC. It translates to CASSALLASYEQYF.

The table lists this clonotype with many counts. This chain uses TRBV28 with TRBJ1-4; no clear D gene. Germline V gene data show CDR1 as MDHEN and CDR2 as SYDVKM. This CDR3 has 12 amino acids. The V and J ends lost 7 bases and 7 bases respectively, with 10 bases between them. The CDR3 reads CASMDRGEKLFF. CDR3 DNA sequence: TGTGCCAGCATGGACCGCGGTGAAAAACTGTTTTTT.

This clonotype appeared many times. The J gene is TRBJ2-7, the V gene TRBV3-1, with D perhaps being TRBD1 or TRBD2 (6 bases each). Per the germline V gene, CDR1 is LGHDT and CDR2 is YNNKEL (reference sequence). V lost 6 bases, J lost 5 bases, and 14 bases lay in between. This CDR3 comprises 13 residues. DNA for the CDR3: TGTGCCAGCAGAGGGGACGGGGGCCACGAGCAGTACTTC. Its translation: CASRGDGGHEQYF.

This clonotype has at least ten counts. The chain joins TRBV19 to TRBJ2-7; unclear D gene. V dropped 3 bases and J dropped 3 bases, with 3 bases sitting between them. Germline CDR1 LNHDA, CDR2 SQIVND (reference sequence). This CDR3 spans 11 amino acids. The CDR3 loop is CASSIGYEQYF. CDR3 coding DNA: TGTGCCAGTAGTATCGGCTACGAGCAGTACTTC.

A note on this clonotype: A much larger clone differs by one base, so this may be a read error. V is TRBV6-2 or TRBV6-3 and J is TRBJ1-1, with TRBD1 as a possible D gene (6 bases). The V end was cut by 5 bases, the J end by 5 bases, with 15 bases between. Germline V gives CDR1 MNHEY, CDR2 SVGEGT. The CDR3 consists of 14 residues. The DNA for the CDR3 is TGTGCCAGCAGTGGGCGGACAGAGTGGACTGAAGCTTTCTTT. It encodes CASSGRTEWTEAFF.

This sequence joins TRBV5-6 and TRBJ2-7; 7 nucleotides agree with TRBD1. Germline loops: CDR1 SGHDT, CDR2 YYEEEE. This CDR3 contains 14 residues. After removal of 4 bases from V and 2 bases from J, the junction contained 6 bases not matched to a gene. The CDR3 DNA follows: TGTGCCAGCAGCGGGGGACAGTCCCCCTACGAGCAGTACTTC. Translated, it gives CASSGGQSPYEQYF.

CDR3 amino acids: CASGGLAREQYF. The CDR3 DNA reads as TGTGCCAGCGGCGGACTAGCACGGGAGCAGTACTTC. This rearrangement joins TRBV9 to TRBJ2-7; 8 bases agree with TRBD2. The CDR3 contains 12 residues. V gave up 7 bases and J gave up 7 bases; unmatched junction bases: 7. Germline V gene lookup returns CDR1 SGDLS and CDR2 YYNGEE.

This clonotype showed up just a few times. V gene TRBV7-9 combines with J gene TRBJ2-1, with 12 positions matching TRBD2. Germline-derived CDR1 and CDR2 are SEHNR and FQNEAQ (reference sequence). Trimming removed 2 bases from V and 8 bases from J; junction bases left unmatched: 7. This CDR3 comprises 16 residues. CDR3 in amino acids: CASSLPTSGSPDEQFF. In DNA form, the CDR3 reads TGTGCCAGCAGCTTACCGACTAGCGGGAGTCCTGATGAGCAGTTCTTC.

This clonotype was seen ten or more times. The chain links TRBV6-1 to TRBJ2-7; TRBD1 might be the D (5 bases). The CDR3 length is 15 residues. V dropped 1 base and J dropped 0 bases, with 10 bases sitting between them. Germline V gives CDR1 MNHNS, CDR2 SASEGT. The CDR3 here is CASSEDRRSSYEQYF. The CDR3 bases are TGTGCCAGCAGTGAAGACAGGCGGAGCTCCTACGAGCAGTACTTC.

This clonotype came up a few times. The V gene is TRBV7-2, the J gene TRBJ2-1, with 7 bases matching TRBD2. This CDR3 is 15 amino acids long. V was pared by 7 bases and J by 6 bases, with 12 bases of the junction left unmatched. CDR1 and CDR2 (germline): SGHTA, FQGNSA. The CDR3 DNA reads TGTGCCAGCAACCAATACGGGGGAGGGGTCAATGAGCAGTTCTTC. Residues: CASNQYGGGVNEQFF.